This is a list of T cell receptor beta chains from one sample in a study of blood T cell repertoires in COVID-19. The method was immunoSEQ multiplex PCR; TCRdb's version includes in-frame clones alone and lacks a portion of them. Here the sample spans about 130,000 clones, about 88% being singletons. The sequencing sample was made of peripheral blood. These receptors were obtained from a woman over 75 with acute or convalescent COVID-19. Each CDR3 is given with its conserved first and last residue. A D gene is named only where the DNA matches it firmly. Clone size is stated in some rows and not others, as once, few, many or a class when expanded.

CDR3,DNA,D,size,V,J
CAISPQGNYGYTF,TGTGCCATCAGTCCACAGGGGAACTATGGCTACACCTTC,TRBD1,-,TRBV10-3,TRBJ1-2
CASSQVAGGQPQHF,TGCGCCAGCAGCCAAGTGGCAGGGGGTCAGCCCCAGCATTTT,TRBD1,-,TRBV4-3,TRBJ1-5
CSVEEGLAGSPGELFF,TGCAGCGTTGAAGAGGGACTAGCGGGATCTCCCGGGGAGCTGTTTTTT,TRBD2,-,TRBV29-1,TRBJ2-2
CSVERQGIQYF,TGCAGCGTTGAGAGACAGGGGATTCAGTACTTC,TRBD1,-,TRBV29-1,TRBJ2-4
CASSAGQGESYNEQFF,TGTGCCAGCAGTGCGGGACAGGGAGAGTCCTACAATGAGCAGTTCTTC,-,-,TRBV21-1,TRBJ2-1
CASSQPNQGGDTEAFF,TGTGCCAGCAGCCAACCAAATCAGGGAGGGGACACTGAAGCTTTCTTT,-,-,TRBV4-2,TRBJ1-1
CASSQDVQVYLSPLHF,TGTGCCAGCAGCCAAGACGTGCAGGTCTACCTTTCACCCCTCCACTTT,-,-,TRBV3-1/TRBV3-2,TRBJ1-6
CASESNRGYTF,TGTGCCAGCGAGAGTAACCGGGGCTACACCTTC,-,few,TRBV28,TRBJ1-2
CATSRERGTSRPGGSYEQYF,TGTGCCACCAGCAGAGAGCGCGGGACTAGCCGCCCGGGAGGCTCCTACGAGCAGTACTTC,TRBD2,-,TRBV15,TRBJ2-7
CASSQRGHQPQHF,TGTGCCAGCAGCCAGAGGGGGCATCAGCCCCAGCATTTT,TRBD1,-,TRBV7-2,TRBJ1-5
CSVGSRLRETQYF,TGCAGCGTTGGATCCAGGTTACGAGAGACCCAGTACTTC,-,-,TRBV29-1,TRBJ2-5
CASTRGGRGQPQHF,TGTGCCAGCACCCGGGGGGGAAGGGGCCAGCCCCAGCATTTT,-,-,TRBV6-5,TRBJ1-5
CAISGGVQETQYF,TGTGCCATCAGTGGGGGGGTCCAAGAGACCCAGTACTTC,-,-,TRBV10-3,TRBJ2-5
CASSFTSGSGKQYF,TGTGCCAGCAGCTTTACTAGCGGGAGTGGGAAGCAGTACTTC,TRBD2,many,TRBV7-9,TRBJ2-7
CASSHRNSPLHF,TGTGCCAGCAGCCATAGAAATTCACCCCTCCACTTT,-,-,TRBV4-2,TRBJ1-6
CASSNLAGDEQFF,TGTGCCAGTAGTAATCTAGCGGGAGATGAGCAGTTCTTC,TRBD2,-,TRBV19,TRBJ2-1
CASSKRRGTGSTDTQYF,TGTGCCAGCAGTAAGAGGCGAGGGACAGGGAGTACAGATACGCAGTATTTT,TRBD1,-,TRBV3-1/TRBV3-2,TRBJ2-3
CASSMTGGETQYF,TGTGCCAGCAGCATGACAGGCGGTGAGACCCAGTACTTC,-,-,TRBV6-5,TRBJ2-5
CASSSSGGGADTQYF,TGCGCCAGCAGCTCTAGCGGGGGAGGTGCAGATACGCAGTATTTT,TRBD2,-,TRBV5-1,TRBJ2-3
CASSPGYATDTQYF,TGCGCCAGCAGCCCCGGGTATGCCACAGATACGCAGTATTTT,-,-,TRBV5-1,TRBJ2-3
CASSPMGQSSYNSPLHF,TGTGCCAGCAGTCCTATGGGCCAGAGCTCCTATAATTCACCCCTCCACTTT,-,-,TRBV28,TRBJ1-6
CASSSGGRTGDYEQYF,TGTGCCAGTAGTTCTGGGGGACGGACAGGTGACTACGAGCAGTACTTC,TRBD1,once,TRBV19,TRBJ2-7
CASSLRSDRGRSYGYTF,TGCGCCAGCAGCTTGAGATCCGACAGGGGGCGCAGTTATGGCTACACCTTC,TRBD1,-,TRBV5-1,TRBJ1-2
CAISDGTYEQYF,TGTGCCATCAGTGACGGGACCTACGAGCAGTACTTC,-,-,TRBV10-3,TRBJ2-7
CASSQDSVEQFF,TGTGCCAGCAGCCAGGACAGTGTTGAGCAGTTCTTC,-,-,TRBV11-2,TRBJ2-1
CASSLEAGGPTTDTQYF,TGCGCCAGCAGCTTGGAAGCGGGAGGGCCCACCACAGATACGCAGTATTTT,TRBD2,-,TRBV5-1,TRBJ2-3
CASSFVRYTIYF,TGTGCCAGCAGCTTCGTGAGATACACCATATATTTT,-,-,TRBV11-3,TRBJ1-3
CASTQDGQANSPLHF,TGTGCCAGCACCCAGGACGGACAGGCTAATTCACCCCTCCACTTT,TRBD1,-,TRBV6-5,TRBJ1-6
CASSPTATSNYGYTF,TGTGCCAGCAGCCCGACAGCAACCTCTAACTATGGCTACACCTTC,-,few,TRBV7-2,TRBJ1-2
CASSQQDSNQPQHF,TGCGCCAGCAGCCAACAGGATAGCAATCAGCCCCAGCATTTT,-,-,TRBV4-1,TRBJ1-5
CASSYDRGTDTQYF,TGTGCCAGCTCATACGACCGGGGCACAGATACGCAGTATTTT,-,-,TRBV18,TRBJ2-3
CASSTSSYEQYF,TGTGCCAGCAGTACCAGCTCCTACGAGCAGTACTTC,-,-,TRBV28,TRBJ2-7
CASSLAGTGGYGYTF,TGTGCCAGCAGCTTGGCTGGGACAGGGGGCTATGGCTACACCTTC,TRBD1,-,TRBV5-6,TRBJ1-2
CASSLPRTSGGSSTDTQYF,TGTGCCAGCAGTTTACCCCGGACTAGCGGGGGCTCTAGCACAGATACGCAGTATTTT,TRBD2,-,TRBV28,TRBJ2-3
CASSPTGRGGMNTEAFF,TGTGCCAGCAGCCCCACAGGGCGTGGTGGTATGAACACTGAAGCTTTCTTT,-,once,TRBV7-2,TRBJ1-1
CASSQDSGVKEEQYF,TGTGCCAGCAGCCAGGACTCGGGGGTAAAGGAAGAGCAGTACTTC,-,-,TRBV3-1/TRBV3-2,TRBJ2-7
CASSLGAGESGYTF,TGTGCCAGCAGCTTAGGGGCAGGGGAAAGTGGCTACACCTTC,-,-,TRBV7-8,TRBJ1-2
CASSRDRMNTGELFF,TGTGCCAGCAGCCGGGACAGAATGAACACCGGGGAGCTGTTTTTT,TRBD1,-,TRBV5-4,TRBJ2-2
CASSRGRNQPQHF,TGTGCCAGCAGTAGGGGCCGTAATCAGCCCCAGCATTTT,-,-,TRBV28,TRBJ1-5
CATSDSGTSGRRETQYF,TGTGCCACCAGTGATTCAGGGACTAGCGGGAGACGGGAGACCCAGTACTTC,TRBD2,-,TRBV24-1,TRBJ2-5
CASSPGNGGYQETQYF,TGTGCCAGCAGCCCCGGCAACGGGGGATACCAAGAGACCCAGTACTTC,-,-,TRBV3-1/TRBV3-2,TRBJ2-5
CASSYSFAGGQFTQYF,TGTGCCAGCAGTTACTCGTTCGCGGGGGGGCAATTCACGCAGTATTTT,TRBD2,-,TRBV6-5,TRBJ2-3
CASSPGLAGTYNEQFF,TGTGCCAGCTCACCAGGACTAGCGGGAACCTACAATGAGCAGTTCTTC,TRBD2,-,TRBV18,TRBJ2-1
CASSLRRRSEAFF,TGTGCCAGCAGCTTGCGGAGGAGGTCTGAAGCTTTCTTT,-,-,TRBV5-8,TRBJ1-1
CASRTGQGATGELFF,TGTGCCAGCAGAACGGGACAGGGGGCCACCGGGGAGCTGTTTTTT,TRBD1,once,TRBV6-6,TRBJ2-2
CASSHDDRPNYGYTF,TGTGCCAGCAGTCACGACGACAGACCTAACTATGGCTACACCTTC,-,-,TRBV7-2,TRBJ1-2
CASSSQGGGRGGVYEQYF,TGTGCCAGCAGCTCCCAGGGCGGGGGAAGGGGAGGGGTTTACGAGCAGTACTTC,TRBD2,-,TRBV4-2,TRBJ2-7
CATSKSNRGPGNTIYF,TGTGCCACCAGCAAATCCAACAGGGGGCCTGGAAACACCATATATTTT,TRBD1,-,TRBV15,TRBJ1-3
CASSPEGTYEQYF,TGTGCCAGCAGCCCGGAGGGTACCTACGAGCAGTACTTC,-,-,TRBV7-9,TRBJ2-7
CASSSHGLAGGRVTYEQYF,TGTGCCAGCAGTTCCCACGGACTAGCGGGAGGGAGAGTGACCTACGAGCAGTACTTC,TRBD2,-,TRBV27,TRBJ2-7
CASSPRTVFSGANVLTF,TGTGCCAGCAGCCCACGGACAGTTTTCTCTGGGGCCAACGTCCTGACTTTC,-,-,TRBV9,TRBJ2-6
CSASRGVTRRNQPQHF,TGCAGTGCTAGTCGCGGGGTGACCCGCCGCAATCAGCCCCAGCATTTT,-,-,TRBV20-1,TRBJ1-5
CASSLSGAHEKLFF,TGTGCCAGCAGTTTATCAGGGGCTCATGAAAAACTGTTTTTT,-,-,TRBV28,TRBJ1-4
CASYPAGDGYGYTF,TGTGCCAGCTACCCGGCCGGGGATGGCTATGGCTACACCTTC,-,-,TRBV27,TRBJ1-2
CASSLGGAGEKLFF,TGTGCCAGCAGCTTAGGGGGCGCGGGGGAAAAACTGTTTTTT,-,-,TRBV7-6,TRBJ1-4
CASTTGVSTDTQYF,TGTGCCAGCACGACAGGGGTTAGCACAGATACGCAGTATTTT,TRBD1,-,TRBV4-2,TRBJ2-3
CAISESGDRLADTQYF,TGTGCCATCAGTGAGTCGGGGGACAGGCTCGCAGATACGCAGTATTTT,TRBD1,-,TRBV10-3,TRBJ2-3
CASSVEQGPYEQYF,TGTGCCAGCAGCGTAGAACAGGGGCCCTACGAGCAGTACTTC,TRBD1,-,TRBV9,TRBJ2-7
CASSLRLGADTQYF,TGTGCCAGCAGCCTTAGACTTGGGGCGGATACGCAGTATTTT,-,once,TRBV7-6,TRBJ2-3